Listed below are T cell receptor beta chains from one sample, sequenced in a study of blood T cell repertoires in COVID-19. Using immunoSEQ multiplex PCR, the repertoire was profiled, and TCRdb retains in-frame clones only, with some absent. The table records 150,000 to 200,000 clones, approximately 85% of them present only once. The sequenced sample consisted of peripheral blood. These receptors were obtained from an older woman with COVID-19, enrolled during active disease. The CDR3 runs from the conserved cysteine through the conserved F or W. The order of the fields is J gene, D gene, V gene, clone size, CDR3 DNA, CDR3 protein. The D gene is left open where the match is weak. The size of a clone is reported for some rows only, either as once, few or many, or as a class for expanded clones.

J gene: TRBJ1-1
D gene: TRBD1
V gene: TRBV28
clone size: NA
CDR3 DNA: TGTGCCAGCAGCTCGACCGGGACAGGGTTTCGGGGTACTGAAGCTTTCTTT
CDR3 protein: CASSSTGTGFRGTEAFF

J gene: TRBJ1-1
D gene: TRBD1
V gene: TRBV7-9
clone size: few
CDR3 DNA: TGTGCCAGCAGCCCTGGGACAGGGGGCACTGAAGCTTTCTTT
CDR3 protein: CASSPGTGGTEAFF

J gene: TRBJ2-3
D gene: TRBD1
V gene: TRBV5-5
clone size: few
CDR3 DNA: TGTGCCAGCAGCCGAGGGACAGGGGGCCCAGCGGGTACCACAGATACGCAGTATTTT
CDR3 protein: CASSRGTGGPAGTTDTQYF

J gene: TRBJ1-1
D gene: TRBD1
V gene: TRBV28
clone size: NA
CDR3 DNA: TGTGCCAGCAGCGAAGGACAGGGGATGAACACTGAAGCTTTCTTT
CDR3 protein: CASSEGQGMNTEAFF

J gene: TRBJ1-1
D gene: NA
V gene: TRBV7-9
clone size: NA
CDR3 DNA: TGTGCCAGCAGCTCCGGGATACTCGAAGCTTTCTTT
CDR3 protein: CASSSGILEAFF

J gene: TRBJ2-7
D gene: TRBD2
V gene: TRBV7-2
clone size: NA
CDR3 DNA: TGTGCCAGCAGCTTACCTAGCGGGTTCTACGAGCAGTACTTC
CDR3 protein: CASSLPSGFYEQYF

J gene: TRBJ1-5
D gene: NA
V gene: TRBV6-2/TRBV6-3
clone size: many
CDR3 DNA: TGTGCCAGCAGTTACTCGACAGATCCCGATGAGCCCCAGCATTTT
CDR3 protein: CASSYSTDPDEPQHF

J gene: TRBJ1-1
D gene: TRBD1
V gene: TRBV5-4
clone size: NA
CDR3 DNA: TGTGCCAGCAGCCTGGACAGGCATGAAGCTTTCTTT
CDR3 protein: CASSLDRHEAFF

J gene: TRBJ2-2
D gene: TRBD2
V gene: TRBV4-3
clone size: NA
CDR3 DNA: TGCGCCAGCAGCCAATCCGGGACTACTGGCGGGGAGCTGTTTTTT
CDR3 protein: CASSQSGTTGGELFF

J gene: TRBJ2-1
D gene: TRBD2
V gene: TRBV30
clone size: NA
CDR3 DNA: TGTGCCTGGACCATGACTAGCGGGTACAATGAGCAGTTCTTC
CDR3 protein: CAWTMTSGYNEQFF

J gene: TRBJ2-3
D gene: TRBD1
V gene: TRBV27
clone size: NA
CDR3 DNA: TGTGCCAGCAGCCTCAGGGGGATAGATACGCAGTATTTT
CDR3 protein: CASSLRGIDTQYF

J gene: TRBJ1-5
D gene: TRBD1
V gene: TRBV29-1
clone size: NA
CDR3 DNA: TGCAGCGTTGTAGAGGGGGCCGCGGGCAATCAGCCCCAGCATTTT
CDR3 protein: CSVVEGAAGNQPQHF

J gene: TRBJ2-2
D gene: NA
V gene: TRBV9
clone size: few
CDR3 DNA: TGTGCCAGCAGCGTAGAACAGGGCGCCTCCACCGGGGAGCTGTTTTTT
CDR3 protein: CASSVEQGASTGELFF

J gene: TRBJ1-2
D gene: NA
V gene: TRBV11-2
clone size: NA
CDR3 DNA: TGTGCCAGCAGCTTAGGGGCGGGGGCGCGTGGCTACACCTTC
CDR3 protein: CASSLGAGARGYTF

J gene: TRBJ1-6
D gene: TRBD1
V gene: TRBV11-2
clone size: many
CDR3 DNA: TGTGCCAGCAGCCACCCGAGGGACAGGGGGTTAACCTATAATTCACCCCTCCACTTT
CDR3 protein: CASSHPRDRGLTYNSPLHF

J gene: TRBJ2-2
D gene: TRBD1
V gene: TRBV5-5
clone size: NA
CDR3 DNA: TGTGCCAGCAGCTTGGCGGGACAGGGGGCGTCCGGGGAGCTGTTTTTT
CDR3 protein: CASSLAGQGASGELFF

J gene: TRBJ1-4
D gene: NA
V gene: TRBV19
clone size: NA
CDR3 DNA: TGTGCCAGTAGTATAGCACATCAGGAAGAAAAACTGTTTTTT
CDR3 protein: CASSIAHQEEKLFF

J gene: TRBJ1-5
D gene: TRBD1
V gene: TRBV19
clone size: once
CDR3 DNA: TGTGCCAGTAGTATAGAGGGGACAGGGAATCAGCCCCAGCATTTT
CDR3 protein: CASSIEGTGNQPQHF

J gene: TRBJ2-3
D gene: TRBD2
V gene: TRBV4-3
clone size: NA
CDR3 DNA: TGCGCCAGCAGCCAAGACGGGACTAGCGGGAGCAGGACAGATACGCAGTATTTT
CDR3 protein: CASSQDGTSGSRTDTQYF

J gene: TRBJ1-2
D gene: NA
V gene: TRBV7-9
clone size: once
CDR3 DNA: TGTGCCAGCAGCTCAGAGGGGCAGATCAGGGGAAATGGCTACACCTTC
CDR3 protein: CASSSEGQIRGNGYTF

J gene: TRBJ2-1
D gene: NA
V gene: TRBV12-3/TRBV12-4
clone size: NA
CDR3 DNA: TGTGCCAGCAGCCCGGACGGGAACAATGAGCAGTTCTTC
CDR3 protein: CASSPDGNNEQFF

J gene: TRBJ2-2
D gene: TRBD1
V gene: TRBV5-8
clone size: NA
CDR3 DNA: TGTGCCAGCAGCGCCGGGACAGGGGGCACCGGGGAGCTGTTTTTT
CDR3 protein: CASSAGTGGTGELFF

J gene: TRBJ2-7
D gene: NA
V gene: TRBV4-3
clone size: NA
CDR3 DNA: TGCGCCAGCAGCCAAGGGCTGGCGGGGCTCGTGGACGAGCAGTACTTC
CDR3 protein: CASSQGLAGLVDEQYF

J gene: TRBJ2-7
D gene: TRBD1
V gene: TRBV6-5
clone size: once
CDR3 DNA: TGTGCCAGCACGAGGGGGCAGGGGTCTTTCTACGAGCAGTACTTC
CDR3 protein: CASTRGQGSFYEQYF

J gene: TRBJ1-6
D gene: NA
V gene: TRBV7-3
clone size: NA
CDR3 DNA: TGTGCCAGCAGCACGCAAGGGGGGGTTCGCTCACCCCTCCACTTT
CDR3 protein: CASSTQGGVRSPLHF

J gene: TRBJ2-1
D gene: NA
V gene: TRBV7-3
clone size: NA
CDR3 DNA: TGTGCCAGCAGCAGGGGACTCCCGGTAAATGAGCAGTTCTTC
CDR3 protein: CASSRGLPVNEQFF

J gene: TRBJ2-2
D gene: TRBD1
V gene: TRBV28
clone size: NA
CDR3 DNA: TGTGCCAGCAGTATCCTACCGGGACAGGGTATCTGGGAGCTGTTTTTT
CDR3 protein: CASSILPGQGIWELFF

J gene: TRBJ1-5
D gene: NA
V gene: TRBV13
clone size: NA
CDR3 DNA: TGTGCCAGCAGCCTTGGGAAAGGAGGATGGAGCAATCAGCCCCAGCATTTT
CDR3 protein: CASSLGKGGWSNQPQHF

J gene: TRBJ1-1
D gene: NA
V gene: TRBV5-4
clone size: NA
CDR3 DNA: TGTGCCAGCAGCCATCAGTTAAACACTGAAGCTTTCTTT
CDR3 protein: CASSHQLNTEAFF

J gene: TRBJ1-1
D gene: TRBD1
V gene: TRBV19
clone size: NA
CDR3 DNA: TGTGCCAGTCTAAACAGGGGGCGAGACACTGAAGCTTTCTTT
CDR3 protein: CASLNRGRDTEAFF

J gene: TRBJ2-5
D gene: TRBD2
V gene: TRBV27
clone size: NA
CDR3 DNA: TGTGCCAGCAGTTTATCTAGCGGGAGGGTCGGAGAGACCCAGTACTTC
CDR3 protein: CASSLSSGRVGETQYF

J gene: TRBJ2-5
D gene: TRBD2
V gene: TRBV9
clone size: few
CDR3 DNA: TGTGCCAGCAGCCGCCTGCCGGCGGGGGTCCAGGAGACCCAGTACTTC
CDR3 protein: CASSRLPAGVQETQYF

J gene: TRBJ2-3
D gene: TRBD2
V gene: TRBV14
clone size: few
CDR3 DNA: TGTGCCAGCAGCCAAGGGCTAGCGGGAGGCGATACGCAGTATTTT
CDR3 protein: CASSQGLAGGDTQYF

J gene: TRBJ2-1
D gene: TRBD2
V gene: TRBV2
clone size: NA
CDR3 DNA: TGTGCCAGCAGTGAATATCACGGGACTAGCGGTTACAATGAGCAGTTCTTC
CDR3 protein: CASSEYHGTSGYNEQFF

J gene: TRBJ2-2
D gene: TRBD1
V gene: TRBV28
clone size: once
CDR3 DNA: TGTGCCAGCATGGCAGGGGGCACCGGGGAGCTGTTTTTT
CDR3 protein: CASMAGGTGELFF

J gene: TRBJ1-5
D gene: TRBD1
V gene: TRBV28
clone size: once
CDR3 DNA: TGTGCCAGCAGTCCTTCCGGGACAGGGGTGAATCAGCCCCAGCATTTT
CDR3 protein: CASSPSGTGVNQPQHF

J gene: TRBJ2-7
D gene: NA
V gene: TRBV6-6
clone size: once
CDR3 DNA: TGTGCCAGCAGCCTAGCTACTTACGAGCAGTACTTC
CDR3 protein: CASSLATYEQYF

J gene: TRBJ2-1
D gene: NA
V gene: TRBV2
clone size: NA
CDR3 DNA: TGTGCCAGCAGTGAAGCCCAGGGGAGCTCCTACAATGAGCAGTTCTTC
CDR3 protein: CASSEAQGSSYNEQFF

J gene: TRBJ1-3
D gene: NA
V gene: TRBV7-2
clone size: NA
CDR3 DNA: TGTGCCAGCAGCCTAGGGCCCAGGGCGGGAGGAAACACCATATATTTT
CDR3 protein: CASSLGPRAGGNTIYF

J gene: TRBJ2-2
D gene: NA
V gene: TRBV13
clone size: NA
CDR3 DNA: TGTGCCAGCAGCCTCCGTAGCGGACCTCACACCGGGGAGCTGTTTTTT
CDR3 protein: CASSLRSGPHTGELFF